This T cell receptor (beta chain) was captured in a study of CD8 T cells in Susac syndrome. Germline loops: CDR1 SGHNT, CDR2 YENEEA. The CDR3 loop spans 12 amino acids. V lost 4 bases and J 9 bases, leaving 10 bases between the germline ends. The table lists this clonotype with a count of one. RNA, at about 0.5 to 1 ug, was reverse transcribed with random hexamers. MiXCR, applied by TCRdb to the immunoSEQ multiplex PCR reads, yields one record per CDR3 protein. Of around 69,000 distinct CDR3 sequences in the sample, 96% were seen once. The specimen sequenced was CD4+ T cells from PBMCs. The sequence was obtained from a human donor with multiple sclerosis. The genes are TRBV11-3 and TRBJ1-5; no reliable D call. CDR3 DNA sequence: TGTGCCAGCAGCTCACCGTTTCGGCCCCAGCATTTT. Translation: CASSSPFRPQHF.